Listed below are T cell receptor beta chains from one sample, sequenced in a study of blood T cell repertoires in COVID-19. Here immunoSEQ multiplex PCR was the method, and the copy in TCRdb shows in-frame clones only, minus some. The sample consists of some 64,000 clones, 70% to 85% of them appearing once. Sequenced: peripheral blood. These receptors were taken from an elderly woman with active or convalescent COVID-19. Both conserved end residues are part of each CDR3. The D gene is left open where the match is weak. A row's size may be missing; if present it is once, few, many or a size class.

TRBV3-1/TRBV3-2	TRBJ1-1	-	TRBD1	CASSDKGANTEAFF	TGTGCCAGCAGCGATAAGGGGGCGAACACTGAAGCTTTCTTT
TRBV7-8	TRBJ2-2	-	-	CASIPLRDFPNTGELFF	TGTGCCAGCATCCCCCTCCGGGACTTTCCGAACACCGGGGAGCTGTTTTTT
TRBV27	TRBJ2-1	-	-	CASSFSSYNEQFF	TGTGCCAGCAGTTTCAGCTCCTACAATGAGCAGTTCTTC
TRBV5-1	TRBJ2-3	-	-	CASSLTMTSTDTQYF	TGCGCCAGCAGTCTCACTATGACTAGCACAGATACGCAGTATTTT
TRBV10-3	TRBJ1-2	-	TRBD1	CAISVGQGVGYTF	TGTGCCATCAGTGTCGGGCAGGGGGTTGGCTACACCTTC
TRBV6-2/TRBV6-3	TRBJ1-2	-	-	CASSYSSGALYGYTF	TGTGCCAGCAGTTACTCGAGCGGCGCGTTATATGGCTACACCTTC
TRBV7-3	TRBJ2-5	-	-	CASSLMAGQETQYF	TGTGCCAGCAGCTTAATGGCGGGGCAAGAGACCCAGTACTTC
TRBV6-5	TRBJ2-2	-	-	CASSYGKEPHTGELFF	TGTGCCAGCAGTTACGGTAAGGAGCCCCACACCGGGGAGCTGTTTTTT
TRBV19	TRBJ2-7	-	-	CASSPGGNLYEQYF	TGTGCCAGTAGCCCAGGGGGGAACCTCTACGAGCAGTACTTC
TRBV2	TRBJ1-5	-	TRBD1	CASSENRGRDQPQHF	TGTGCCAGCAGTGAAAACAGGGGGCGCGATCAGCCCCAGCATTTT
TRBV7-9	TRBJ1-2	-	-	CASLLRSSDGYTF	TGTGCCAGCCTCCTTCGGAGTAGCGATGGCTACACCTTC
TRBV5-1	TRBJ1-4	few	TRBD1	CASSPTGTNEKLFF	TGCGCCAGCAGCCCGACAGGGACCAATGAAAAACTGTTTTTT
TRBV6-2/TRBV6-3	TRBJ1-2	-	-	CASSYGQSRGYGYTF	TGTGCCAGCAGTTACGGGCAATCCCGGGGCTATGGCTACACCTTC
TRBV12-3/TRBV12-4	TRBJ1-1	-	-	CASTSQPGTEAFF	TGTGCCAGCACCTCGCAACCAGGGACTGAAGCTTTCTTT
TRBV7-2	TRBJ1-2	few	-	CASSPDRFYGYTF	TGTGCCAGCAGCCCTGACAGGTTCTATGGCTACACCTTC
TRBV4-2	TRBJ2-1	once	-	CASSNREGDEQFF	TGTGCCAGCAGTAACAGAGAAGGGGATGAGCAGTTCTTC
TRBV4-2	TRBJ2-2	many	-	CASSQTTTGELFF	TGTGCCAGCAGCCAAACTACCACCGGGGAGCTGTTTTTT
TRBV13	TRBJ1-3	-	TRBD1	CASSTRGLGNTIYF	TGTGCCAGCAGCACCAGGGGGCTTGGAAACACCATATATTTT
TRBV12-3/TRBV12-4	TRBJ2-7	-	TRBD2	CASGTSGAYEQYF	TGTGCCAGCGGGACTAGCGGGGCCTACGAGCAGTACTTC
TRBV3-1/TRBV3-2	TRBJ2-7	once	-	CASSAGGYYEQYF	TGTGCCAGCAGCGCTGGGGGGTACTACGAGCAGTACTTC